This T cell receptor beta chain appears in the sequencing data of a study of cytomegalovirus exposure and HLA in healthy donors. Study results and limitations: It was confirmed in vitro that a few of the CMV-associated chains were specific for CMV antigens. TRBV6-2, TRBV6-3 and some other V segments were unresolvable in 87-base-pair reads.

This clone was counted a few times. The antigen is unknown. Whereas donors were nominally healthy upon sampling, unrecorded immune exposures were probable. Germline V CDR1 and CDR2: MRHNA, SNTAGT. The CDR3 contains 18 residues. Trimming at V came to 0 bases and at J to 2 bases, leaving 8 bases not matched to a gene. The PCR was carried out with 60 Vbeta primers and 13 Jbeta primers. Under the authors' procedure: Roughly 11 million shared chains were among the about 80 million unique TCR beta chains that a later analysis counted. TCRdb's copy holds only in-frame clones and misses some; the assay was immunoSEQ multiplex PCR. The V and J calls and clone size were taken over from that table, and D and trimming were inferred from the DNA. The sample lists almost 200,000 clones; 79% were seen once.

Material for sequencing was PBMCs. The receptor comes from a male donor in good health and CMV-seropositive. The V call is TRBV6-4, the J call TRBJ2-3; TRBD2 matches at 10 bases. Here the CDR3 reads CASSDSGSSGSPTDTQYF. The CDR3 DNA reads TGTGCCAGCAGTGACTCAGGGTCTAGCGGGAGCCCCACAGATACGCAGTATTTT.